The subject of this entry is one T cell receptor gamma chain. TRG repertoires were amplified with LymphoTrack primers from 150 to 250 ng of biopsy DNA. TCRdb reran clone calling via CATT on the multiplex PCR reads. Here the sample spans some 1,300 gamma-chain clones, about 45% being singletons. Genomic DNA came from ten approximately 4.8-µm formalin-fixed paraffin-embedded scrolls per case. The data derive from a study of intestinal T cells in coeliac disease. The germline V gene has CDR1 VENAVY and CDR2 YDSYNSRV. The CDR3 sequence is 9 residues long. The trim removed 10 bases at V and 11 bases at J, leaving 8 bases unmatched.

The sequence derives from a human donor with celiac disease. The sequenced sample was a duodenal biopsy. V is TRGV8 and J is TRGJ1 or TRGJ2. The CDR3 sequence is CATLLEKLF. Written as DNA, the CDR3 is TGTGCCACGCTCCTGGAGAAACTCTTT.